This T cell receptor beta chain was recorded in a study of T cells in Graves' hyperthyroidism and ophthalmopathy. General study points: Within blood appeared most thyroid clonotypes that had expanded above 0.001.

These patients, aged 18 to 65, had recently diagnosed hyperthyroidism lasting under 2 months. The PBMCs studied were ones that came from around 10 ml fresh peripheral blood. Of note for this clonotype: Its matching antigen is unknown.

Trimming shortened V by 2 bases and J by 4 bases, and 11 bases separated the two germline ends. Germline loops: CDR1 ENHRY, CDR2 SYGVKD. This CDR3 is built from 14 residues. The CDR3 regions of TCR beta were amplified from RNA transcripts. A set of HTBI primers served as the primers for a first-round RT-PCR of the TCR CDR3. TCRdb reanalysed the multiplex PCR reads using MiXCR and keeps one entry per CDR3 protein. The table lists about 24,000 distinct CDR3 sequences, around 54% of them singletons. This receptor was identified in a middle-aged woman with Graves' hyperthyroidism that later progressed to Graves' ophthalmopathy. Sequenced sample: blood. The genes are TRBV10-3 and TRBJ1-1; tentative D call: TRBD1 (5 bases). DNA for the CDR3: TGTGCCATCAGTGAGACCAGGGTGAGCACTGAAGCTTTCTTT. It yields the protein CAISETRVSTEAFF.